This T cell receptor beta chain was observed in a study of human T cells and chemical hapten exposure. Study background: Mainly, slight library volume differences in the pool made TCR yields vary.

Indicated time point: patch test 3, about 24 weeks after DPC sensitization. Stated treatment: therapeutic diphenylcyclopropenone sensitization with weekly scalp DPC. Unfractionated whole blood was the source from which total RNA was extracted. MiXCR, applied by TCRdb to the RACE reads, yields one record per CDR3 protein. The top ten clones hold over 2% of a sample with 100,000 to 150,000 distinct CDR3 sequences, about 10% of them seen once. The sequence was obtained from a woman aged 50 to 60 with alopecia areata. Some clones in this sample may be carry-over from other donors' samples. Specimen: whole blood, collected in connection with sensitization to the hapten diphenylcyclopropenone (DPC).

The CDR3: CASGTGPPEAFF. The CDR3 DNA is TGTGCCAGCGGGACAGGGCCCCCTGAAGCTTTCTTT. The chain is built from TRBV18 and TRBJ1-1; 9 nucleotides match TRBD1. Germline V CDR1 and CDR2: KGHSH, LQKENI. V lost 8 bases and J lost 6; bases outside the gene matches: 4. The CDR3 sequence is 12 residues long.